Below are 29 T cell receptor beta chains sequenced from a single sample in a study of cytomegalovirus exposure and HLA in healthy donors. PCR employed 60 Vbeta and 13 Jbeta primers. The table came from immunoSEQ multiplex PCR; TCRdb's copy has only in-frame clones and leaves some out. The sample consists of about 200,000 clones, about three quarters of them appearing once. Input material: PBMCs. Every receptor here comes from a man aged 18 to 29 in good health and CMV-seronegative.

The chain is built from TRBV9 and TRBJ1-4, with D hard to call. The germline V gene has CDR1 SGDLS and CDR2 YYNGEE. Between the trimmed V and J ends, which lost 3 bases and 3 bases, there was a span of 12 bases. The CDR3 length is 15 residues. DNA for the CDR3: TGTGCCAGCAGCGGTAACAGTGCCCCTAATGAAAAACTGTTTTTT. Translating it yields CASSGNSAPNEKLFF.

The chain couples TRBV6-6 to TRBJ2-7; a possible D gene is TRBD2 (5 bases). This CDR3 is built from 14 residues. CDR1 and CDR2 from the germline V gene are MNHNY and SVGAGI (reference sequence). V was cut by 2 bases and J by 7 bases, with 15 bases left in between. CDR3 in DNA: TGTGCCAGCAGTTACGAGGCGGGTGGAGTTGAGCAGTACTTC. This sequence encodes CASSYEAGGVEQYF.

This clone was counted only a few times. The rearrangement links TRBV21-1 to TRBJ2-7; the tabulated D call, TRBD1, remains unverified against the DNA. TRBV21-1 is a recognized pseudogene. CDR3 length: 14 residues. The CDR3 sequence is CASSKGDRENEQYF. The CDR3 nucleotides are TGTGCCAGCAGCAAAGGGGACAGGGAGAACGAGCAGTACTTC.

This chain uses TRBV2 with TRBJ2-7; 9 positions match TRBD1. With V trimmed by 6 bases and J by 4 bases, 10 bases remained unmatched. The CDR3 is made up of 15 amino acids. Germline CDR1 and CDR2: SNHLY and FYNNEI. CDR3 residues: CASSRGGTGRYEQYF. The CDR3 DNA sequence: TGTGCCAGCAGCCGGGGCGGGACAGGGAGGTACGAGCAGTACTTC.

J is TRBJ2-1 and V is TRBV7-6, with TRBD2 matching over 11 bases. V lost 6 bases to trimming and J lost 9 bases; unmatched junction nucleotides: 10. The CDR3 extends over 15 amino acids. The V gene's germline CDR1 is SGHVS and CDR2 FNYEAQ. The CDR3 here is CASSPLTSGDVEQFF. The CDR3 coding sequence is TGTGCCAGCAGTCCTTTGACTAGCGGGGACGTTGAGCAGTTCTTC.

J is TRBJ2-7 and V is TRBV2; 9 nucleotides match TRBD1. Germline V gives CDR1 SNHLY, CDR2 FYNNEI. The CDR3 consists of 15 residues. With V trimmed by 3 bases and J by 5 bases, 8 bases remained unmatched. The CDR3 here is CASSDSSGTGHEQYF. CDR3 DNA: TGTGCCAGCAGTGACTCGTCCGGGACAGGGCACGAGCAGTACTTC.

The rearrangement joins TRBV5-4 to TRBJ2-1; 7 bases are a match to TRBD2. J gave up 5 bases and V 0 bases, and 5 bases lay outside the gene matches. In germline, CDR1 is SGHNT, CDR2 YYREEE (reference sequence). The CDR3 consists of 15 residues. The CDR3 sequence is CASSLEREAHNEQFF. DNA of the CDR3: TGTGCCAGCAGCTTGGAACGGGAGGCCCACAATGAGCAGTTCTTC.

The chain links TRBV28 to TRBJ2-7; maybe TRBD2 (6 bases). The V end lost 4 bases, the J end lost 7 bases, and 17 bases lay between the germline ends. Looked up from germline, CDR1 is MDHEN and CDR2 is SYDVKM. The CDR3 runs to 14 residues. This CDR3 is CASSYRDSAWEQYF. The CDR3 nucleotides are TGTGCCAGCAGTTACCGGGACTCCGCGTGGGAGCAGTACTTC.

The chain has TRBV28 and TRBJ2-1; TRBD1 aligns across 11 bases. Losses at the gene ends were 6 bases for V and 4 bases for J; bases not matched to a gene: 5. The CDR3 spans 15 residues. Looked up from germline, CDR1 is MDHEN and CDR2 is SYDVKM. The CDR3 DNA sequence: TGTGCCAGCAGGGTCGGGACAGGGGGGTACAATGAGCAGTTCTTC. Translation: CASRVGTGGYNEQFF.

The CDR3 DNA follows: TGTGCCAGTAGTGCCCGGGGAGATTACACCTTC. This sequence encodes CASSARGDYTF. The chain combines TRBV19 with TRBJ1-2; D unresolved. The CDR3 runs 11 residues. The V end was cut by 5 bases, the J end by 11 bases, with 12 bases between. Germline CDR1 LNHDA, CDR2 SQIVND (reference sequence).

The chain employs TRBV5-6 and TRBJ2-7; 10 positions match TRBD1. The V and J ends lost 0 bases and 4 bases, in that order; junction bases with no gene match: 1. Germline assignment: CDR1 SGHDT and CDR2 YYEEEE. The CDR3 length is 14 residues. The CDR3 DNA is TGTGCCAGCAGCTTGGGGACAGGGGGGTACGAGCAGTACTTC. Translated: CASSLGTGGYEQYF.

The chain links TRBV30 to TRBJ1-1, with 7 bases fitting TRBD1. The CDR3 sequence is 16 residues long. Looked up from germline, CDR1 is GTSNPN and CDR2 is SVGIG (reference sequence). V gave up 0 bases and J gave up 3 bases; unmatched junction bases: 10. The CDR3 bases are TGTGCCTGGAGTGTCGGGACAGCACTTTATTACACTGAAGCTTTCTTT. Translating it yields CAWSVGTALYYTEAFF.

As DNA, the CDR3 is TGTGCCAGCAGCCCAGGGACATCCATCGAGCAGTACTTC. It translates to CASSPGTSIEQYF. This rearrangement joins TRBV11-3 to TRBJ2-7, with D tentatively TRBD1 (6 bases). This CDR3 is built from 13 residues. Germline V lookup: CDR1 SGHNT, CDR2 YENEEA. Trimming removed 5 bases at V and 6 bases at J, with 14 bases between.

This chain links TRBV27 with TRBJ2-7, with 7 bases fitting TRBD1. With V trimmed by 2 bases and J by 0 bases, 10 bases remained unmatched. The CDR3 extends over 17 amino acids. From germline, CDR1 is MNHEY and CDR2 SMNVEV (reference sequence). CDR3 loop: CASSLTWGQPNSYEQYF. DNA of the CDR3: TGTGCCAGCAGTTTAACTTGGGGACAGCCTAACTCCTACGAGCAGTACTTC.

This clone showed up just a few times. This chain connects TRBV4-2 to TRBJ2-7; D uncertain. V dropped 0 bases and J dropped 6 bases, with 6 bases sitting between them. The CDR3 is made up of 12 amino acids. Germline-derived CDR1 and CDR2 are LGHNA and YNFKEQ. CDR3 DNA: TGTGCCAGCAGCCAAGAACGAGGCGAGCAGTACTTC. Its protein is CASSQERGEQYF.

In the case of this clone: At the DNA level, this CDR3 is encoded by other sequences in the same sample as well. The V call is TRBV7-2, the J call TRBJ2-3; the D is unclear. The CDR3 is made up of 13 amino acids. Germline V gene sequence: CDR1 SGHTA, CDR2 FQGNSA. Trimming removed 2 bases from V and 1 base from J, with 4 bases in between. Written as DNA, the CDR3 is TGTGCCAGCAGCTTAACAGGCACAGATACGCAGTATTTT. Translating it yields CASSLTGTDTQYF.

The chain couples TRBV7-8 to TRBJ1-6; D not certain. This CDR3 is built from 14 residues. V was pared by 5 bases and J by 9 bases, with 14 bases between. Germline V CDR1 and CDR2: SGHVS, FQNEAQ. CDR3: CASSPAGGGSPLHF. The CDR3, as DNA: TGTGCCAGCAGCCCAGCGGGCGGCGGTTCACCCCTCCACTTT.

The chain combines TRBV18 with TRBJ2-1; maybe TRBD2 (5 bases). Deletions cut 3 bases from V and 4 bases from J, with 13 bases between. The CDR3 sequence is 15 residues long. CDR1 is KGHSH and CDR2 is LQKENI in the germline V gene. The CDR3 is CASSPVAGLYNEQFF. CDR3 bases: TGTGCCAGCTCACCCGTGGCGGGCTTATACAATGAGCAGTTCTTC.

This clone was detected a few times. J is TRBJ2-1 and V is TRBV19; a possible D gene is TRBD1 (6 bases). Germline loops: CDR1 LNHDA, CDR2 SQIVND (reference sequence). The CDR3 is 12 residues long. V lost 4 bases to trimming and J lost 7 bases, with 8 bases between them. The CDR3 bases are TGTGCCAGTAGTAGGCAGGGGAATGAGCAGTTCTTC. Its protein product is CASSRQGNEQFF.

The chain recombines TRBV11-1 with TRBJ1-1; TRBD1 aligns across 7 bases. The CDR3 consists of 15 residues. Unmatched junction bases numbered 11, after V lost 3 bases and J lost 7 bases. Per germline, CDR1 SGHAT and CDR2 FQDESV (reference sequence). The CDR3 region is CASSFNGDRASEAFF. CDR3 in DNA: TGTGCCAGCAGCTTCAATGGAGACAGGGCCAGTGAAGCTTTCTTT.

V is TRBV2 and J is TRBJ1-5; 7 bases are a match to TRBD1. Germline V lookup: CDR1 SNHLY, CDR2 FYNNEI. Unmatched junction bases numbered 7, after V lost 1 base and J lost 7 bases. The CDR3 has 15 amino acids. The CDR3 loop reads CASSEVGTVGQPQHF. CDR3 coding DNA: TGTGCCAGCAGTGAAGTAGGGACAGTTGGACAGCCCCAGCATTTT. The complete variable domain, with remaining parts taken from reference TRBV2 and TRBJ1-5, reads EPEVTQTPSHQVTQMGQEVILRCVPISNHLYFYWYRQILGQKVEFLVSFYNNEISEKSEIFDDQFSVERPDGSNFTLKIRSTKLEDSAMYFCASSEVGTVGQPQHFGDGTRLSIL.

This rearrangement joins TRBV5-6 to TRBJ2-3; no reliable D call. This CDR3 spans 12 amino acids. Looked up from germline, CDR1 is SGHDT and CDR2 is YYEEEE. The germline V and J ends were trimmed by 4 bases and 1 base, with 4 bases remaining between them. The CDR3 protein is CASSPGTDTQYF. In nucleotides, the CDR3 is TGTGCCAGCAGCCCCGGCACAGATACGCAGTATTTT.

This clone is a singleton in its sample. This chain connects TRBV6-5 to TRBJ1-2; D uncertain. Germline loops: CDR1 MNHEY, CDR2 SVGAGI. Trimming cost V 6 bases and J 6 bases, with 20 bases left between them. The CDR3 spans 15 residues. This chain's CDR3 is CASRAPSQVMHGYTF. Here the CDR3 DNA reads TGTGCCAGCAGGGCCCCTAGCCAGGTTATGCATGGCTACACCTTC.

The CDR3 loop reads CASSPIEPRGVGGNTIYF. Here the CDR3 DNA reads TGTGCCAGCAGCCCCATAGAGCCTCGCGGGGTCGGTGGAAACACCATATATTTT. V gene TRBV11-3 combines with J gene TRBJ1-3, with no clear D. The V gene lost 5 bases and the J gene lost 3 bases, with 23 bases spanning the gap. Germline V CDR1 and CDR2: SGHNT, YENEEA. This CDR3 has 18 residues.

The chain is built from TRBV25-1 and TRBJ1-5; 8 nucleotides align to TRBD1. The CDR3 spans 15 residues. CDR1 is MGHDK, CDR2 SYGVNS, per germline. Trimming at V came to 4 bases and at J to 6 bases, leaving 8 bases not matched to a gene. DNA of the CDR3: TGTGCCAGCAGTGGTCAGGGGGCTTTGGGTCAGCCCCAGCATTTT. Its protein is CASSGQGALGQPQHF.

This chain links TRBV30 with TRBJ2-2; 9 positions agree with TRBD2. Germline values: CDR1 GTSNPN, CDR2 SVGIG (reference sequence). This CDR3 is built from 15 residues. With 4 bases clipped from V and 7 bases from J, the junction kept 10 bases outside the gene matches. For the CDR3, the DNA is TGTGCCTGGAAACCGAGCGGGAGGAGGAACGGGGAGCTGTTTTTT. This sequence encodes CAWKPSGRRNGELFF.

This clone was seen only a few times. The J gene is TRBJ1-2, the V gene TRBV7-2; D unresolved. Germline CDR1 reads SGHTA; CDR2 reads FQGNSA. Trimming cost V 4 bases and J 0 bases, with 12 bases left between them. This CDR3 contains 15 residues. The CDR3 region is CASSSPVGANYGYTF. CDR3 DNA sequence: TGTGCCAGCAGCTCCCCAGTCGGAGCTAACTATGGCTACACCTTC.

The CDR3 DNA is TGTGCCAGCAGTTACGACAGGGGTCAAGAGACCCAGTACTTC. This gives the protein CASSYDRGQETQYF. The gene calls are TRBV6-6 and TRBJ2-5; 8 bases are a match to TRBD1. The CDR3 sequence is 14 residues long. From germline, CDR1 is MNHNY and CDR2 SVGAGI (reference sequence). Trimming cost V 2 bases and J 2 bases; bases outside gene matches: 1.

The chain's CDR3 is CASSQDLASGMGGQFF. The DNA for the CDR3 is TGCGCCAGCAGCCAAGATCTGGCTAGCGGGATGGGGGGGCAGTTCTTC. The chain couples TRBV4-3 to TRBJ2-1; 9 bases line up with TRBD2. This CDR3 comprises 16 residues. Germline assignment: CDR1 LGHNA and CDR2 YSLEER. The V segment lost 0 bases and the J segment 12 bases; nucleotides outside the gene matches: 12.